There are a few counts of the clone carrying this TCR beta chain. Combining a sample-barcoded 5' primer with a J-beta primer mix, a second PCR ran for roughly 6 to 12 cycles. TCRdb reprocessed the 5' RACE reads via MiXCR and lists one record per CDR3 protein. The sample carries roughly 1,500,000 distinct CDR3 sequences, 34% recorded once. The entry originates in a study of blood T cells in healthy people across ages. The CDR3 consists of 12 residues. V gave up 7 bases and J gave up 3 bases, with 6 bases separating them. From germline, CDR1 is ENHRY and CDR2 SYGVKD. This receptor was obtained from a young woman in good health. Sequenced: blood. This chain connects TRBV10-3 to TRBJ2-2; D remains ambiguous. In DNA, the CDR3 is TGTGCCATCAAACAATACACCGGGGAGCTGTTTTTT. Translating it yields CAIKQYTGELFF.